The 13 T cell receptor beta chains in this list originate from one sample, sequenced in a study of beta chain features in type 1 diabetes. Overall study findings and caveats: A moderate, significant TCRB CDR3 shortening appeared in type 1 diabetes across four CD4+ subsets.

The isolated RNA, all of it, was reverse transcribed, so expressed TCRB transcripts were what got sequenced. Method: immunoSEQ multiplex PCR; TCRdb's copy keeps in-frame clones and lacks some. This sample has 330,000 or so clones; 10% to 15% occur once, and the top ten carry 0.008% to 0.011%. No antigens are known for them. The material sequenced was naive CD4+ T cells from blood. All receptors come from a woman aged 18-29 years with type 1 diabetes.

The chain combines TRBV15 with TRBJ2-2; possibly TRBD1 for D (6 bases). The length of the CDR3 is 16 residues. The germline V and J ends were trimmed by 5 bases and 6 bases, with 19 bases remaining between them. CDR1 and CDR2 from the germline V gene are LNHNV and YYDKDF (reference sequence). As DNA, the CDR3 is TGTGCCACCAGCCCCCAGGACAGCGCACCGGCCGGGGAGCTGTTTTTT. Translation gives CATSPQDSAPAGELFF.

The table lists this clone with a few counts. The chain recombines TRBV2 with TRBJ2-7; TRBD1 might be the D (6 bases). Germline V CDR1 and CDR2: SNHLY, FYNNEI. Trimming took off 5 bases at V and 3 bases at J, with 17 bases between the two ends. CDR3 length: 15 residues. The CDR3 bases are TGTGCCAGCAGTACTAAGACAGGCCCTGGCTACGAGCAGTACTTC. Translation: CASSTKTGPGYEQYF.

The chain uses TRBV27 and TRBJ2-7; D might be TRBD2 (5 bases). V lost 5 bases, J lost 4 bases, and 15 bases lay in between. The CDR3 runs to 14 residues. CDR1 is MNHEY and CDR2 is SMNVEV in the germline V gene (reference sequence). In DNA, the CDR3 is TGTGCCAGCAGTAGGAACGGGGTGAGTTACGAGCAGTACTTC. As protein: CASSRNGVSYEQYF.

The chain combines TRBV19 with TRBJ2-7; TRBD2 aligns across 10 bases. V was clipped by 3 bases and J by 6 bases; unmatched bases: 2. The germline CDR1 and CDR2 sequences are LNHDA and SQIVND (reference sequence). The length of the CDR3 is 13 residues. CDR3 amino acids: CASSIASGSEQYF. The CDR3 DNA reads as TGTGCCAGTAGTATTGCTAGCGGGAGCGAGCAGTACTTC.

Only a few counts were recorded for this clone. The rearrangement uses TRBV5-4 and TRBJ2-7; 9 positions agree with TRBD2. V lost 4 bases, J lost 3 bases, and 5 bases stayed unmatched. Germline CDR1 and CDR2: SGHNT and YYREEE (reference sequence). This CDR3 is built from 14 residues. The CDR3 DNA is TGTGCCAGCAGCGCGGGACTAGCCAGCTACGAGCAGTACTTC. Translation gives CASSAGLASYEQYF.

The chain employs TRBV10-3 and TRBJ1-5, with D possibly matching TRBD1 (5 bases). The CDR3 covers 16 residues. Germline V gives CDR1 ENHRY, CDR2 SYGVKD. Deletions cut 0 bases from V and 4 bases from J, with 13 bases between. The CDR3, as DNA: TGTGCCATCAGTGAGTCGCAGGGTACATGGAATCAGCCCCAGCATTTT. Protein: CAISESQGTWNQPQHF.

This clone was seen more than once but under ten times. The genes are TRBV9 and TRBJ2-6; 8 bases match TRBD1. V gave up 0 bases and J gave up 0 bases; unmatched junction bases: 8. Germline V CDR1 and CDR2: SGDLS, YYNGEE. The CDR3 runs to 19 residues. The CDR3 here is CASSVVTDRANSGANVLTF. As DNA, the CDR3 is TGTGCCAGCAGCGTAGTAACGGACAGGGCAAACTCTGGGGCCAACGTCCTGACTTTC.

The CDR3: CAWTPRGLRGYGYTF. CDR3 sequence (DNA): TGTGCCTGGACTCCACGAGGGCTTCGGGGCTATGGCTACACCTTC. The chain is built from TRBV30 and TRBJ1-2; the D is unclear. The germline CDR1 and CDR2 sequences are GTSNPN and SVGIG (reference sequence). V was trimmed by 4 bases and J by 4 bases, leaving 19 bases between them. The CDR3 spans 15 residues.

This chain uses TRBV30 with TRBJ2-2; D is perhaps TRBD2 (6 bases). Germline values: CDR1 GTSNPN, CDR2 SVGIG (reference sequence). CDR3 length: 16 amino acids. V was shortened by 3 bases and J by 2 bases, with 16 bases between the two germline ends. The CDR3 DNA follows: TGTGCCTGGAGCCGCTATAAGCGGGTTAACACCGGGGAGCTGTTTTTT. Amino acids: CAWSRYKRVNTGELFF. Filled out from reference TRBV30 and TRBJ2-2, the complete variable domain reads SQTIHQWPATLVQPVGSPLSLECTVEGTSNPNLYWYRQAAGRGLQLLFYSVGIGQISSEVPQNLSASRPQDRQFILSSKKLLLSDSGFYLCAWSRYKRVNTGELFFGEGSRLTVL.

The chain links TRBV4-2 to TRBJ1-2; 8 bases line up with TRBD1. This CDR3 spans 14 amino acids. In germline, CDR1 is LGHNA, CDR2 YNFKEQ. V gave up 4 bases and J gave up 3 bases; unmatched junction bases: 4. CDR3 coding DNA: TGTGCCAGCAGCCGCCAGGGACAGGACTATGGCTACACCTTC. Translated, it gives CASSRQGQDYGYTF.

There are a few counts of this clone. The chain recombines TRBV9 with TRBJ1-1; 7 bases align to TRBD1. The CDR3 is 16 residues long. Germline lookup yields CDR1 SGDLS and CDR2 YYNGEE. V was clipped by 1 base and J by 1 base; unmatched bases: 7. The CDR3 region is CASSVLGGAGNTEAFF. Here the CDR3 DNA reads TGTGCCAGCAGCGTATTAGGGGGCGCAGGGAACACTGAAGCTTTCTTT.

This clone was detected only a few times. The V and J genes are TRBV28 and TRBJ2-5; maybe TRBD2 (6 bases). CDR1 and CDR2 from the germline V gene are MDHEN and SYDVKM. V was pared by 7 bases and J by 1 base, with 13 bases between. The CDR3 spans 14 residues. The CDR3 sequence: CASIGDSLQETQYF. CDR3 in DNA: TGTGCCAGCATCGGGGACTCGCTCCAAGAGACCCAGTACTTC.

J is TRBJ2-1 and V is TRBV30; D remains ambiguous. CDR1 is GTSNPN, CDR2 SVGIG, per germline (reference sequence). Trimming shortened V by 3 bases and J by 6 bases, and 15 bases separated the two germline ends. The CDR3 covers 14 residues. CDR3 sequence reads: CAWSPWSAGNEQFF. The CDR3, as DNA: TGTGCCTGGAGCCCCTGGTCTGCAGGCAATGAGCAGTTCTTC.